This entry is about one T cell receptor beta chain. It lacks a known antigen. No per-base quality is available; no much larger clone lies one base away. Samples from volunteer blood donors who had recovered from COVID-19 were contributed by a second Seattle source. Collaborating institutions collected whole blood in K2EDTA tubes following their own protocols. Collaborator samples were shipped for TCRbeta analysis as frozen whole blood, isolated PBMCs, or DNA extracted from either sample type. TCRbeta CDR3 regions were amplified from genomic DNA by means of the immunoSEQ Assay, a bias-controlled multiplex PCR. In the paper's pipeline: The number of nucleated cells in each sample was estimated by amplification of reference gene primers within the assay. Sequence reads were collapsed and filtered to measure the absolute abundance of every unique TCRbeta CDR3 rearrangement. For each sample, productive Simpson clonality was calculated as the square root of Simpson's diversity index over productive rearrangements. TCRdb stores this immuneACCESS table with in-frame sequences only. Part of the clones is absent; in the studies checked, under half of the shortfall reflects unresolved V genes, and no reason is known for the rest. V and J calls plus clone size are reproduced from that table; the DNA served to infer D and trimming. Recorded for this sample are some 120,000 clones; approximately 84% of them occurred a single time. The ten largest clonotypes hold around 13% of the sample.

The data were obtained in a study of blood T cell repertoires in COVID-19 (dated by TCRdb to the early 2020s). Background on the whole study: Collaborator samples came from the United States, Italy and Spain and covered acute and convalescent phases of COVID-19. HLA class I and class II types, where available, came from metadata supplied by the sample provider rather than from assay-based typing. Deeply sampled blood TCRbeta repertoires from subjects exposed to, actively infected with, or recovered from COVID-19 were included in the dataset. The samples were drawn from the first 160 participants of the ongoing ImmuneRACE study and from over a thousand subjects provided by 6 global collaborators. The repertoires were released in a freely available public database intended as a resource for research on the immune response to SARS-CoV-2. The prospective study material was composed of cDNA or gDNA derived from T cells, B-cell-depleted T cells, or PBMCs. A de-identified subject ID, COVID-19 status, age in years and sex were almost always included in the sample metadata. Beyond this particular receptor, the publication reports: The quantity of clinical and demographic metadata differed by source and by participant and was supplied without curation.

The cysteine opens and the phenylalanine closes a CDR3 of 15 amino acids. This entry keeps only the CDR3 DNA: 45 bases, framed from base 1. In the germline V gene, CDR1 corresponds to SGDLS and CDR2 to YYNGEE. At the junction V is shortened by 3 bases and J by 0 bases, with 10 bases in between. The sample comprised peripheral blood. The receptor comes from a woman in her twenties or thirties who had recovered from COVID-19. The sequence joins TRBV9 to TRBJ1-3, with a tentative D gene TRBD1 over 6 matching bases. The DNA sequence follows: TGTGCCAGCAGCGAGGACAGCCACTCTGGAAACACCATATATTTT. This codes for CASSEDSHSGNTIYF.